The rows below give T cell receptor beta chains drawn from one sample of a study of OX40 agonist ivuxolimab in advanced cancers. Clones were sequenced by immunoSEQ multiplex PCR, and TCRdb holds only the in-frame ones, with some missing. Among tens of thousands of clones listed, roughly 85% were seen once. The sequences come from CD4+ or CD8+ T cells sorted from blood, collected in a trial of the OX40 agonist ivuxolimab. Every receptor here comes from an adult with an advanced solid tumor such as melanoma, head and neck, liver or kidney cancer. CDR3s include the opening cysteine and the closing phenylalanine or tryptophan. A D gene is named only where the DNA matches it firmly. Rows give clone size only sometimes, using once, few, many, or a class for an expanded clone.

d_call: .
clone_size: .
v_call: TRBV6-5
j_call: TRBJ2-6
cdr3_nt: TGTGCCAGCAGTACAGGGAGTGGGGCCAACGTCCTGACTTTC
cdr3_aa: CASSTGSGANVLTF

d_call: .
clone_size: .
v_call: TRBV2
j_call: TRBJ2-2
cdr3_nt: TGTGCCAGCAGTGCCGCAAGGGTGGGCACCGGGGAGCTGTTTTTT
cdr3_aa: CASSAARVGTGELFF

d_call: .
clone_size: .
v_call: TRBV19
j_call: TRBJ2-1
cdr3_nt: TGTGCCAGTAGTATGTTGTCCTACAATGAGCAGTTCTTC
cdr3_aa: CASSMLSYNEQFF

d_call: .
clone_size: .
v_call: TRBV28
j_call: TRBJ1-4
cdr3_nt: TGTGCCAGCAGTACCAAATGGGGGGCGGGTAATGAAAAACTGTTTTTT
cdr3_aa: CASSTKWGAGNEKLFF

d_call: .
clone_size: .
v_call: TRBV5-4
j_call: TRBJ2-1
cdr3_nt: TGTGCCAGCAGCTTGAAAGGTCGAGACAATGAGCAGTTCTTC
cdr3_aa: CASSLKGRDNEQFF

d_call: .
clone_size: .
v_call: TRBV5-1
j_call: TRBJ2-1
cdr3_nt: TGCGCCAGCAGCTTGGGACCAGAAGGTCCCAATGAGCAGTTCTTC
cdr3_aa: CASSLGPEGPNEQFF

d_call: .
clone_size: .
v_call: TRBV29-1
j_call: TRBJ2-5
cdr3_nt: TGCAGCGTTGGTGACGGGAATTGGGAGACCCAGTACTTC
cdr3_aa: CSVGDGNWETQYF

d_call: .
clone_size: few
v_call: TRBV19
j_call: TRBJ1-2
cdr3_nt: TGTGCCAGTAGGGGCGGAAACTATGGCTACACCTTC
cdr3_aa: CASRGGNYGYTF

d_call: .
clone_size: .
v_call: TRBV11-2
j_call: TRBJ2-7
cdr3_nt: TGTGCCAGCAGCTTACATTCGGACGGGTACTACGAGCAGTACTTC
cdr3_aa: CASSLHSDGYYEQYF

d_call: TRBD1
clone_size: .
v_call: TRBV7-9
j_call: TRBJ1-1
cdr3_nt: TGTGCCAGCAGCTTTGACAGGGCGTTGAACACTGAAGCTTTCTTT
cdr3_aa: CASSFDRALNTEAFF

d_call: .
clone_size: .
v_call: TRBV9
j_call: TRBJ1-6
cdr3_nt: TGTGCCAGCAGCGTAGTGGCGGATAATTCACCCCTCCACTTT
cdr3_aa: CASSVVADNSPLHF

d_call: .
clone_size: few
v_call: TRBV5-6
j_call: TRBJ1-3
cdr3_nt: TGTGCCAGCAGCTTCACGGACCGAAACACCATATATTTT
cdr3_aa: CASSFTDRNTIYF

d_call: .
clone_size: .
v_call: TRBV6-1
j_call: TRBJ2-2
cdr3_nt: TGTGCCAGCAGTGAAGAACCAGGGATCGCCGGGGAGCTGTTTTTT
cdr3_aa: CASSEEPGIAGELFF

d_call: .
clone_size: .
v_call: TRBV7-2
j_call: TRBJ2-7
cdr3_nt: TGTGCCAGCAGCTTAGCCCCCCAGGGATACGAGCAGTACTTC
cdr3_aa: CASSLAPQGYEQYF

d_call: .
clone_size: few
v_call: TRBV7-9
j_call: TRBJ1-5
cdr3_nt: TGTGCCAGCAGCTTATCAGGGGCAGGGGAGGATCAGCCCCAGCATTTT
cdr3_aa: CASSLSGAGEDQPQHF

d_call: .
clone_size: .
v_call: TRBV29-1
j_call: TRBJ2-7
cdr3_nt: TGCAGCGTTGAAATAACGGGAAAAACCTACGAGCAGTACTTC
cdr3_aa: CSVEITGKTYEQYF

d_call: TRBD1
clone_size: .
v_call: TRBV9
j_call: TRBJ2-5
cdr3_nt: TGTGCCAGCAGCGTAGATCGACAGGGGAGTGAGACCCAGTACTTC
cdr3_aa: CASSVDRQGSETQYF

d_call: .
clone_size: .
v_call: TRBV12-5
j_call: TRBJ2-1
cdr3_nt: TGTGCTAGTGGTTGGGCAGCGGACGATGACAATGAGCAGTTCTTC
cdr3_aa: CASGWAADDDNEQFF

d_call: TRBD2
clone_size: .
v_call: TRBV6-6
j_call: TRBJ2-2
cdr3_nt: TGTGCCAGCAGTTACTCATCGGGAGGGATCGCCGGGGAGCTGTTTTTT
cdr3_aa: CASSYSSGGIAGELFF

d_call: TRBD2
clone_size: .
v_call: TRBV5-6
j_call: TRBJ2-1
cdr3_nt: TGTGCCAGCAGCAGTAGCGGGGCCTACAATGAGCAGTTCTTC
cdr3_aa: CASSSSGAYNEQFF

d_call: TRBD1
clone_size: .
v_call: TRBV11-2
j_call: TRBJ1-4
cdr3_nt: TGTGCCAGCAGCATACCGACAGGGAGTAGGGAAAAACTGTTTTTT
cdr3_aa: CASSIPTGSREKLFF

d_call: .
clone_size: .
v_call: TRBV6-1
j_call: TRBJ1-1
cdr3_nt: TGTGCCAGCAGACCTGGGCTGTACACTGAAGCTTTCTTT
cdr3_aa: CASRPGLYTEAFF

d_call: TRBD1
clone_size: .
v_call: TRBV5-4
j_call: TRBJ1-1
cdr3_nt: TGTGCCAGCAGCTCCGCGGGACAGGTTGAAGCTTTCTTT
cdr3_aa: CASSSAGQVEAFF

d_call: .
clone_size: .
v_call: TRBV11-3
j_call: TRBJ1-1
cdr3_nt: TGTGCCAGCAGGGGCCACAGGTCGAACACTGAAGCTTTCTTT
cdr3_aa: CASRGHRSNTEAFF

d_call: .
clone_size: .
v_call: TRBV6-5
j_call: TRBJ2-7
cdr3_nt: TGTGCCAGCATTGACAGCCCTACCTACGAGCAGTACTTC
cdr3_aa: CASIDSPTYEQYF

d_call: TRBD1
clone_size: .
v_call: TRBV6-5
j_call: TRBJ2-7
cdr3_nt: TGTGCCAGCAGCCCTCGACAGGGCCGAGACTACGAGCAGTACTTC
cdr3_aa: CASSPRQGRDYEQYF

d_call: TRBD2
clone_size: few
v_call: TRBV11-1
j_call: TRBJ2-7
cdr3_nt: TGTGCCAGCAGTACGGGACTAGCGGGAGGCGAGCAGTACTTC
cdr3_aa: CASSTGLAGGEQYF

d_call: .
clone_size: .
v_call: TRBV19
j_call: TRBJ2-2
cdr3_nt: TGTGCCAGTAGCGTCAAGGGGTCCACCGGGGAGCTGTTTTTT
cdr3_aa: CASSVKGSTGELFF

d_call: .
clone_size: .
v_call: TRBV5-6
j_call: TRBJ2-4
cdr3_nt: TGTGCCAGCAGCAATACAGGGGCCAAAAACATTCAGTACTTC
cdr3_aa: CASSNTGAKNIQYF

d_call: .
clone_size: .
v_call: TRBV11-2
j_call: TRBJ2-7
cdr3_nt: TGTGCCAGCAGACCCAACTACTGGGGGTCAAGACCTTACGAGCAGTACTTC
cdr3_aa: CASRPNYWGSRPYEQYF

d_call: TRBD1
clone_size: .
v_call: TRBV5-1
j_call: TRBJ1-6
cdr3_nt: TGCGCCAGCAGCTTGAGGTGGACAGGGACTCGAAATTCACCCCTCCACTTT
cdr3_aa: CASSLRWTGTRNSPLHF

d_call: .
clone_size: .
v_call: TRBV4-2
j_call: TRBJ1-5
cdr3_nt: TGTGCCAGCAGCCAAGATAGGGGGGAGGGGGGTATGAATCAGCCCCAGCATTTT
cdr3_aa: CASSQDRGEGGMNQPQHF

d_call: .
clone_size: .
v_call: TRBV27
j_call: TRBJ1-5
cdr3_nt: TGTGCCAGCAGTTCGACAGGAGCTCAGCCCCAGCATTTT
cdr3_aa: CASSSTGAQPQHF

d_call: TRBD2
clone_size: .
v_call: TRBV4-2
j_call: TRBJ2-1
cdr3_nt: TGTGCCAGCGCTGTCGCCGAGCGGGAGGGCCAAACTCGGTTCTTC
cdr3_aa: CASAVAEREGQTRFF

d_call: .
clone_size: many
v_call: TRBV2
j_call: TRBJ2-2
cdr3_nt: TGTGCCATTACAAAAGGGAGGTTAGGAGGGGAGCTGTTTTTT
cdr3_aa: CAITKGRLGGELFF

d_call: TRBD1
clone_size: .
v_call: TRBV5-1
j_call: TRBJ2-7
cdr3_nt: TGCGCCAGCAGCCCGACGGGACAGTCTGACTACGAGCAGTACTTC
cdr3_aa: CASSPTGQSDYEQYF

d_call: .
clone_size: .
v_call: TRBV6-1
j_call: TRBJ2-2
cdr3_nt: TGTGCCAGCGCAGGGCTGATTAGGACCGGGGAGCTGTTTTTT
cdr3_aa: CASAGLIRTGELFF

d_call: TRBD1
clone_size: .
v_call: TRBV6-6
j_call: TRBJ1-1
cdr3_nt: TGTGCCAGCAGTTTCACAGGGGGCGAGGGCACTGAAGCTTTCTTT
cdr3_aa: CASSFTGGEGTEAFF

d_call: TRBD1
clone_size: .
v_call: TRBV7-2
j_call: TRBJ1-1
cdr3_nt: TGTGCCAGCAGACCCCGCAGGGGGCAGACTGAAGCTTTCTTT
cdr3_aa: CASRPRRGQTEAFF

d_call: .
clone_size: .
v_call: TRBV7-9
j_call: TRBJ2-7
cdr3_nt: TGTGCCAGCAGCCAAACCTCGACAGGAAACTCCTACGAGCAGTACTTC
cdr3_aa: CASSQTSTGNSYEQYF

d_call: TRBD2
clone_size: .
v_call: TRBV4-2
j_call: TRBJ2-5
cdr3_nt: TGTGCCAGCAGCCAAGCCGGGGGGGGAGTAGTAGAGACCCAGTACTTC
cdr3_aa: CASSQAGGGVVETQYF

d_call: .
clone_size: .
v_call: TRBV7-2
j_call: TRBJ2-2
cdr3_nt: TGTGCCAGCAGCTTAGCCCCCCCGCGCGGGGCCGGGGAGCTGTTTTTT
cdr3_aa: CASSLAPPRGAGELFF

d_call: TRBD1
clone_size: .
v_call: TRBV7-9
j_call: TRBJ2-7
cdr3_nt: TGTGCCAGCAGCTCAATCGGGGACAGGGGATACGAGCAGTACTTC
cdr3_aa: CASSSIGDRGYEQYF

d_call: .
clone_size: .
v_call: TRBV18
j_call: TRBJ2-7
cdr3_nt: TGTGCCAGCTCAGAGGGAGGCGAGCAGTACTTC
cdr3_aa: CASSEGGEQYF

d_call: .
clone_size: once
v_call: TRBV7-2
j_call: TRBJ1-2
cdr3_nt: TGTGCCAGCAGCTTAGGGACGTTAAACTATGGCTACACCTTC
cdr3_aa: CASSLGTLNYGYTF

d_call: TRBD1
clone_size: .
v_call: TRBV5-1
j_call: TRBJ2-7
cdr3_nt: TGCGCCAGCAGTTGGACAGGGGGAACCTACGAGCAGTACTTC
cdr3_aa: CASSWTGGTYEQYF

d_call: .
clone_size: .
v_call: TRBV27
j_call: TRBJ2-7
cdr3_nt: TGTGCCAGCAGGGACTTAGCGACGGCGGTGGGCTACGAGCAGTACTTC
cdr3_aa: CASRDLATAVGYEQYF

d_call: TRBD2
clone_size: .
v_call: TRBV6-4
j_call: TRBJ2-1
cdr3_nt: TGTGCCAGCAGTGGGACTAGCGGGAGGGGACAACACAATGAGCAGTTCTTC
cdr3_aa: CASSGTSGRGQHNEQFF